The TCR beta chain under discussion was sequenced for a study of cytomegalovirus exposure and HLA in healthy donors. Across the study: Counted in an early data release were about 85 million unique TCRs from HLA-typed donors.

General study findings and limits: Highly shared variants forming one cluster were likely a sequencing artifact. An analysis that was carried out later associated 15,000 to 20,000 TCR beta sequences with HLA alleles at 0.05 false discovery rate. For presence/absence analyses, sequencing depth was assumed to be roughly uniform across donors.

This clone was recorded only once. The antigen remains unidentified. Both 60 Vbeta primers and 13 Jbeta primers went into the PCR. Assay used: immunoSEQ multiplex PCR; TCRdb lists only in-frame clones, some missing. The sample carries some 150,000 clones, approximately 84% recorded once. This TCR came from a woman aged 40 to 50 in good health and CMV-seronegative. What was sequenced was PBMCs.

CDR3 loop: CASSQKRGEQYF. Written as DNA, the CDR3 is TGTGCCAGCAGCCAAAAGCGTGGTGAGCAGTACTTC. The rearrangement joins TRBV14 to TRBJ2-7, with D unclear. The CDR3 extends over 12 amino acids. Germline loops: CDR1 SGHDN, CDR2 FVKESK. The V and J ends lost 2 bases and 7 bases respectively, with 9 bases between them.